This T cell receptor beta chain is from a study of metastatic and nonmetastatic thyroid tumors. Study-wide context: Patients with malignant and benign thyroid disease provided blood and tumor or nodule tissue, whose repertoires were compared.

Each patient came to thyroid surgery without any prior treatment (of any kind). Original data processing: The study built a papillary thyroid cancer distant-metastasis classifier from CDR3 differences across clinicopathological groups. With MiXCR, TCRdb called clones anew from the PCR reads. The V and J calls and clone size come from TCRdb's table, not from the authors' own analysis. This table holds about 9,000 clones, roughly 15% found once. This clone occurred many times. What it binds is not known. The V end was cut by 7 bases, the J end by 3 bases, with 14 bases between. The V gene's germline CDR1 is DFQATT and CDR2 SNEGSKA (reference sequence). This CDR3 has 13 amino acids. General study findings and limits: Reports indicated that malignant thyroid tumors showed significantly higher TCR beta diversity than benign nodules did, in blood and tumor.

This clonotype was obtained from a female donor with papillary thyroid cancer or a benign thyroid nodule (not recorded which). Some clones in this sample may be carry-over from other donors' samples. Sequencing input: blood. The rearrangement links TRBV20-1 to TRBJ2-3; possibly TRBD1 or TRBD2 for D (5 bases each). The CDR3 DNA reads as TGCAGTGTACCCCTTGGGGGTACAGATACGCAGTATTTT. Translating it yields CSVPLGGTDTQYF.